One and the same sample provided the 14 T cell receptor beta chains below, sequenced in a study of OX40 agonist ivuxolimab in advanced cancers. The repertoire was sequenced with immunoSEQ multiplex PCR; TCRdb's copy has only in-frame clones and lacks some. Among about 62,000 clones listed, around 81% were seen once. Specimen: CD4+ or CD8+ T cells sorted from blood, collected in a trial of the OX40 agonist ivuxolimab. Receptor source: an adult with an advanced solid tumor such as melanoma, head and neck, liver or kidney cancer.

V is TRBV2 and J is TRBJ2-5; the D gene is possibly TRBD1 (6 bases). This CDR3 is built from 13 residues. Trimming removed 3 bases at V and 5 bases at J, with 10 bases between. Germline CDR1 SNHLY, CDR2 FYNNEI. The CDR3 here is CASSDFQGETQYF. The CDR3 nucleotides are TGTGCCAGCAGTGACTTCCAGGGGGAGACCCAGTACTTC.

This clone has only one observation. The V gene is TRBV6-6, the J gene TRBJ1-5; the D gene is possibly TRBD1 (5 bases). The CDR3 is 13 amino acids. V lost 8 bases, J lost 3 bases, and 11 bases lay in between. The germline gives CDR1 MNHNY, CDR2 SVGAGI (reference sequence). The CDR3 region is CASSEGANQPQHF. As DNA, the CDR3 is TGTGCCAGCTCCGAAGGGGCCAATCAGCCCCAGCATTTT.

The chain employs TRBV30 and TRBJ2-7; D is perhaps TRBD2 (6 bases). Germline V gene sequence: CDR1 GTSNPN, CDR2 SVGIG (reference sequence). V lost 0 bases, J lost 4 bases, and 13 bases lay in between. The CDR3 totals 14 residues. This CDR3 is CAWSVRGSVYEQYF. In DNA, the CDR3 is TGTGCCTGGAGTGTACGGGGGTCGGTTTACGAGCAGTACTTC.

The count of this clone is one. V is TRBV7-2 and J is TRBJ2-7; TRBD2 aligns across 12 bases. This CDR3 region has 15 residues. After removal of 1 base from V and 4 bases from J, the junction contained 2 bases not matched to a gene. Germline V gives CDR1 SGHTA, CDR2 FQGNSA. The CDR3 loop is CASSLETSGSYEQYF. In DNA form, the CDR3 reads TGTGCCAGCAGCTTAGAGACTAGCGGGAGTTACGAGCAGTACTTC.

This chain joins TRBV7-6 and TRBJ2-1; 12 bases are a match to TRBD1. Germline assignment: CDR1 SGHVS and CDR2 FNYEAQ. V dropped 5 bases and J dropped 9; count of bases not matched to a gene: 29. CDR3 length equals 22 residues. The CDR3 sequence is CASSPGTGGWLAGGGRRGEQFF. The DNA for the CDR3 is TGTGCCAGCAGCCCCGGGACAGGGGGCTGGTTAGCGGGAGGTGGTCGGAGAGGTGAGCAGTTCTTC.

This clone was detected only once. The chain uses TRBV14 and TRBJ2-1; the D gene is possibly TRBD2 (5 bases). There are 14 residues in the CDR3. The ends were cut back, 4 bases at V and 7 bases at J, with 14 bases in the middle. Per the germline V gene, CDR1 is SGHDN and CDR2 is FVKESK. In DNA, the CDR3 is TGTGCCAGCAGCCGAGCACCGCGAGGGAATGAGCAGTTCTTC. Protein: CASSRAPRGNEQFF.

The V and J genes are TRBV30 and TRBJ2-1, with D unclear. Germline CDR1 reads GTSNPN; CDR2 reads SVGIG (reference sequence). This CDR3 is built from 13 residues. Trimming shortened V by 2 bases and J by 4 bases, and 9 bases separated the two germline ends. The CDR3 region is CAWSLLGYNEQFF. The CDR3 nucleotides are TGTGCCTGGAGTTTATTGGGGTACAATGAGCAGTTCTTC.

This chain connects TRBV6-9 to TRBJ2-1; D gene uncertain. The V gene's germline CDR1 is MNHGY and CDR2 SVAAGI. The CDR3 is 14 amino acids. V was shortened by 6 bases and J by 3 bases, with 12 bases between the two germline ends. CDR3 sequence (DNA): TGTGCCAGCAGGTCCGGGCCCAACTACAATGAGCAGTTCTTC. It yields the protein CASRSGPNYNEQFF.

V usage is TRBV5-5 and J usage is TRBJ2-7, with 8 bases fitting TRBD1. From germline, CDR1 is SGHKS and CDR2 YYEKEE (reference sequence). The CDR3 has 14 amino acids. J was trimmed by 9 bases and V by 2 bases; bases with no gene match: 10. CDR3 nucleotides: TGTGCCAGCAGCTTCCGGGACAGGTTCGATCGGCAGTACTTC. Translated, it gives CASSFRDRFDRQYF.

The chain carries TRBV18 and TRBJ1-1, with D hard to call. Germline assignment: CDR1 KGHSH and CDR2 LQKENI. This CDR3 is built from 12 residues. V gave up 4 bases and J gave up 7 bases, with 10 bases separating them. The CDR3 DNA follows: TGTGCCAGCTCACAGACGGTGGGTGAAGCTTTCTTT. It translates to CASSQTVGEAFF.

The chain combines TRBV27 with TRBJ1-1; 9 positions agree with TRBD1. Trimming at V came to 6 bases and at J to 9 bases, leaving 2 bases not matched to a gene. The CDR3 loop spans 11 amino acids. Looked up from germline, CDR1 is MNHEY and CDR2 is SMNVEV (reference sequence). CDR3 in amino acids: CASRTGGKAFF. The CDR3 coding sequence is TGTGCCAGCAGAACAGGGGGCAAAGCTTTCTTT.

The chain couples TRBV5-1 to TRBJ2-3, with 7 bases matching TRBD2. The length of the CDR3 is 17 residues. With 5 bases clipped from V and 0 bases from J, the junction kept 12 bases outside the gene matches. The germline V gene encodes CDR1 SGHRS and CDR2 YFSETQ. The CDR3 loop is CASRLPGGNQSTDTQYF. CDR3 nucleotide sequence: TGCGCCAGCAGACTCCCCGGGGGGAACCAAAGCACAGATACGCAGTATTTT.

The genes are TRBV5-4 and TRBJ1-4; D unclear. This CDR3 is built from 15 residues. The germline V and J ends were trimmed by 5 bases and 0 bases, with 11 bases remaining between them. Per germline, CDR1 SGHNT and CDR2 YYREEE (reference sequence). CDR3 DNA: TGTGCCAGCAGTTCGACACCATCAACTAATGAAAAACTGTTTTTT. Protein: CASSSTPSTNEKLFF.

The CDR3 protein is CASSVGDYYEQYF. CDR3 sequence (DNA): TGTGCCAGCAGCGTAGGGGACTACTACGAGCAGTACTTC. The chain recombines TRBV9 with TRBJ2-5; TRBD2 matches 7 bases. The J call may be wrong; the DNA end is better matched by TRBJ2-7. From germline, CDR1 is SGDLS and CDR2 YYNGEE. The CDR3 contains 13 residues.